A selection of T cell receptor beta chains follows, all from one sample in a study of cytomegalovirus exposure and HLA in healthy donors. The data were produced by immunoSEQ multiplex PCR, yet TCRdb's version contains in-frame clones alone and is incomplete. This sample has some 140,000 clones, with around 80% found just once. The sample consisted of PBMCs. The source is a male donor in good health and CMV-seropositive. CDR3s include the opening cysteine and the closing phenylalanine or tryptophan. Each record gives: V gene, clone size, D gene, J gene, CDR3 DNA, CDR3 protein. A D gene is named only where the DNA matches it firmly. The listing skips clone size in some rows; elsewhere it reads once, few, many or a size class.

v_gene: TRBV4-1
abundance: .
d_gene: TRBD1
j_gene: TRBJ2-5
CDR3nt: TGCGCCAGCAGCCAAGGACAGACAGGGATAGGGGAGACCCAGTACTTC
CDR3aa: CASSQGQTGIGETQYF

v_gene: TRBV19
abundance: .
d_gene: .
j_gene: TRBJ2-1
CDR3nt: TGTGCCAGTAGTTTCACCCACGGTAGTGAGCAGTTCTTC
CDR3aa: CASSFTHGSEQFF

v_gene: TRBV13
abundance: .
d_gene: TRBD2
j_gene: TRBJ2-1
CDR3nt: TGTGCCAGCAGCTTAACTAGCGGGAGGGATTTCGACAATGAGCAGTTCTTC
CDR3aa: CASSLTSGRDFDNEQFF

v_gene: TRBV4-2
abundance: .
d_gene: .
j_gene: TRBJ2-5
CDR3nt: TGTGCCAGCAGCCCAACGGAGGGTTTCGGAGAGACCCAGTACTTC
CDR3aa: CASSPTEGFGETQYF

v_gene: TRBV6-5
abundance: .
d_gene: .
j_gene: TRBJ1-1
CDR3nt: TGTGCCAGCAGTTACGTCGCCTATAACACTGAAGCTTTCTTT
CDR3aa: CASSYVAYNTEAFF

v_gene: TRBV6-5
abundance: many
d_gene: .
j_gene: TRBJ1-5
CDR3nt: TGTGCCACTCAAGTCGCGATCGATAGCAATCAGCCCCAGCATTTT
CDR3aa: CATQVAIDSNQPQHF

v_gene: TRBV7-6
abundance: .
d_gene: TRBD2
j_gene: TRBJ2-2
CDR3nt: TGTGCCAGCAGCTTTTCTAGCGGGAGGGACGGGGAGCTGTTTTTT
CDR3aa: CASSFSSGRDGELFF

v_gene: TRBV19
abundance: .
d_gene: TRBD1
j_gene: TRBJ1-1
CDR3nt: TGTGCCAGTAGCGAACAGGGGGGCACTGAAGCTTTCTTT
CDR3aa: CASSEQGGTEAFF

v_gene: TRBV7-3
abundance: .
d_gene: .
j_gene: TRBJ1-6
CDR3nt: TGTGCCAGCAGCTATTCCGGGTTCTCACCCCTCCACTTT
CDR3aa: CASSYSGFSPLHF

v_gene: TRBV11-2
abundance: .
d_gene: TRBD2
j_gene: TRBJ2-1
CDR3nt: TGTGCCAGCAGCTTAGAGGCTAGCGGGAGATCGCAGTTCTTC
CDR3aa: CASSLEASGRSQFF

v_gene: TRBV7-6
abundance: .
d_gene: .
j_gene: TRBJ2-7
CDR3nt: TGTGCCAGCAGCGGGAGCTCCTACGAGCAGTACTTC
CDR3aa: CASSGSSYEQYF

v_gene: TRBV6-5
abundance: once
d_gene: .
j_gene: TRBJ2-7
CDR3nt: TGTGCCAGCAGTTACTCACAGGGATTGCGCGAGCAGTACTTC
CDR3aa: CASSYSQGLREQYF

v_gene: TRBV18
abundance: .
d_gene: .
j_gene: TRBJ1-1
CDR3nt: TGTGCCAGCTCACCTCCTCAAGTCCTAGGAGGGGCCACTGAAGCTTTCTTT
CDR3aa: CASSPPQVLGGATEAFF

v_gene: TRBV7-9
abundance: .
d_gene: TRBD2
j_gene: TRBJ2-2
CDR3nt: TGTGCCAGTTCAATAGCGGGGAGCCCCCCCGGGGAGCTGTTTTTT
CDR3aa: CASSIAGSPPGELFF

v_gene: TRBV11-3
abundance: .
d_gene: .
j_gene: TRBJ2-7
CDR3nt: TGTGCCAGCAGCTCGGGACTGGGGGAGCAGTACTTC
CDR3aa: CASSSGLGEQYF

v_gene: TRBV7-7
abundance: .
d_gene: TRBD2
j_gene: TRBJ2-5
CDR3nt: TGTGCTAGCAGCCCTGGACTAGGGTGGGTTCGGGAGACCCAGTACTTC
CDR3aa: CASSPGLGWVRETQYF

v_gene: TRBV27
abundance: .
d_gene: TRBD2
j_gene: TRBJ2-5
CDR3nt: TGTGCCAGCAGTCTGGGACTAGCGGGATCTGAGACCCAGTACTTC
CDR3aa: CASSLGLAGSETQYF

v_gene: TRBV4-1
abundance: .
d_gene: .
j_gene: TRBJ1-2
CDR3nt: TGCGCCAGCAGCCAAGAAGGGGGGGCGATAAGCTATGGCTACCCCTTC
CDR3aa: CASSQEGGAISYGYPF

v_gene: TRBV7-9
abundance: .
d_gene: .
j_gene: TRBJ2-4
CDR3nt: TGTGCCAGCAGCAGGGGGAACACACTAGCCAAAAACATTCAGTACTTC
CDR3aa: CASSRGNTLAKNIQYF

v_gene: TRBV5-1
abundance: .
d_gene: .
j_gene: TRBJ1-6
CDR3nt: TGCGCCAGCAGCTTAGGGACTGCTAATTCACCCCTCCACTTT
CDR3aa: CASSLGTANSPLHF

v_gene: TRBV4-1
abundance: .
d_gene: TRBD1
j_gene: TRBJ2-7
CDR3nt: TGCGCCAGCAGCCACCGGGACAGCCACTCCTACGAGCAGTACTTC
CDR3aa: CASSHRDSHSYEQYF

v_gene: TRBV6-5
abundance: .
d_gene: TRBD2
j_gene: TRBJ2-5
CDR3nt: TGTGCCAGCAGTTACTCAACTAGCGGACAAGAGACCCAGTACTTC
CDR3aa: CASSYSTSGQETQYF

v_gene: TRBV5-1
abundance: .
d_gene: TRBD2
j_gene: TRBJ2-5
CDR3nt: TGCGCCAGCAGCCGAGGGTCTAGCGGGGGGTACCAAGAGACCCAGTACTTC
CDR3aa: CASSRGSSGGYQETQYF

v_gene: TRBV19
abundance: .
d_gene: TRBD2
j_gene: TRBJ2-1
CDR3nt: TGTGCCAGTAGTACTAGCGGGAGAAATGAGCAGTTCTTC
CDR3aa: CASSTSGRNEQFF

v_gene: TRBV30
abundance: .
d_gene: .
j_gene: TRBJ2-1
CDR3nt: TGTGCCTGGAGACCTGGGAGCTCCTACAATGAGCAGTTCTTC
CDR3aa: CAWRPGSSYNEQFF

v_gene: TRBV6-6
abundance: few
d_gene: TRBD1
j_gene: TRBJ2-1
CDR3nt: TGTGCCAGCAGTTATCCGGGACAGGGGACTTACAATGAGCAGTTCTTC
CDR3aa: CASSYPGQGTYNEQFF

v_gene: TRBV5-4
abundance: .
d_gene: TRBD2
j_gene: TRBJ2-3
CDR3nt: TGTGCCAGCAGCCTAGCGGGGGGGCCGGATACGCAGTATTTT
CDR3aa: CASSLAGGPDTQYF

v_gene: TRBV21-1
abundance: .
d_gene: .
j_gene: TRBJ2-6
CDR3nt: TGTGCCAGCAGCAAAGGGGACAGGGTGTTCGGAGGGGCCAACGTCCTGACTTTC
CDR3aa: CASSKGDRVFGGANVLTF

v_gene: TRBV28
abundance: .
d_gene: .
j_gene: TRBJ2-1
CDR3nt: TGTGCCAGCAGTTTCACCGGGACTCCTCCGTTCTTC
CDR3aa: CASSFTGTPPFF

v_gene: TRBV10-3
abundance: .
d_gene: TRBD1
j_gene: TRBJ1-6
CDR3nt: TGTGCCATCAGTGAAAGTACAGGGGAAGATTCACCCCTCCACTTT
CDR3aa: CAISESTGEDSPLHF

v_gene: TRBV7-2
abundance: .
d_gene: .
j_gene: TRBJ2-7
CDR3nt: TGTGCCAGCAGCTTCACCGGAGTCTACGAGCAGTACTTC
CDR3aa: CASSFTGVYEQYF

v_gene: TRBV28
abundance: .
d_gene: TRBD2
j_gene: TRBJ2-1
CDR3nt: TGTGCCAGCAGTTTATCTAGCGGGAGTGGTGAGCAGTTCTTC
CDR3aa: CASSLSSGSGEQFF

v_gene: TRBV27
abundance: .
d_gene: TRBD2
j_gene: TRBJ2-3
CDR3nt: TGTGCCAGCAGTATAGTATCTATAGAGGGACTAACCCGCGGCACAGATACGCAGTATTTT
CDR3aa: CASSIVSIEGLTRGTDTQYF

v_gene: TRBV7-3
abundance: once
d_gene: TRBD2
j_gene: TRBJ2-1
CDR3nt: TGTGCCAGCAGCCCCTCTAGCGGGGCATACAATGAGCAGTTCTTC
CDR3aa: CASSPSSGAYNEQFF

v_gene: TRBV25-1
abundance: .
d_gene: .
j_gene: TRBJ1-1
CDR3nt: TGTGCCAGCAGTGGTGATAGGGAGATGAACACTGAAGCTTTCTTT
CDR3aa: CASSGDREMNTEAFF

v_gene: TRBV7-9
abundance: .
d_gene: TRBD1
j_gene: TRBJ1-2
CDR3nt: TGTGCCAGCAGCGCAACCGGGACAGGGTATGGCTACACCTTC
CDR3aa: CASSATGTGYGYTF